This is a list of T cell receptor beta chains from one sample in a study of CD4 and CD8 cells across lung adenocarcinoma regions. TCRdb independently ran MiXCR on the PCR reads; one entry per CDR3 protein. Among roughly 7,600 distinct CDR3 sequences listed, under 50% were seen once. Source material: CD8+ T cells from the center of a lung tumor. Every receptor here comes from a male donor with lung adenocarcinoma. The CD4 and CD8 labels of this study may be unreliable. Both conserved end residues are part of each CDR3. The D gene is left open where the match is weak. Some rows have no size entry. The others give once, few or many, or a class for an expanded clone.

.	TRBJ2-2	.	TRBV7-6	TGTGCCAGCAGCTCCCCCCGGGGGACGATTAACACCGGGGAGCTGTTTTTT	CASSSPRGTINTGELFF
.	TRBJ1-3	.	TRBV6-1	TGTGCCAGTGAGACCGGGCTTAGCTCTGGAAACACCATATATTTT	CASETGLSSGNTIYF
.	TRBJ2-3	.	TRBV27	TGTGCCAGCAGTTCCGCCCCGGGGCGAGGCACAGATACGCAGTATTTT	CASSSAPGRGTDTQYF
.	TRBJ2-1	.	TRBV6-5	TGTGCCAGCAGTTACGCCGGATCCCAGTTCTTC	CASSYAGSQFF
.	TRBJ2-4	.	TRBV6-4	TGTGCCAGGAGGGTGTGGGTCACAGACACGCAGTACTTC	CARRVWVTDTQYF
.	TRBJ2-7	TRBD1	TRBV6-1	TGTGCCAGCAGACTGAACGGACAGGGGTCCTACGAGCAGTACTTC	CASRLNGQGSYEQYF
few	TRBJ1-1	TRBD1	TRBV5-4	TGTGCCAGCAGCGGACAGGGGGACACTGAAGCTTTCTTT	CASSGQGDTEAFF
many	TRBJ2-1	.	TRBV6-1	TGTGCCAGCCAGGAGCGGTTTTACAATGAGCAGTTCTTC	CASQERFYNEQFF
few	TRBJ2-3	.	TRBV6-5	TGTGCCAGCAGTTACTCAGGGGGCACAGATACGCAGTATTTT	CASSYSGGTDTQYF
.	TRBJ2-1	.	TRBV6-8	TGTGCCAGCAGTTATCCGGGACTGTTCTTC	CASSYPGLFF
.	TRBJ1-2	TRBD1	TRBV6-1	TGTGCCACTGTTTTCCCAGGGGGACATAATAGGGGCTACACCTTC	CATVFPGGHNRGYTF
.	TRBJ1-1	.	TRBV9	TGTGCCAGCAGCGTCCAGTTGAACACTGAAGCTTTCTTT	CASSVQLNTEAFF
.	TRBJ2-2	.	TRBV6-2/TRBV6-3	.	CASSLAVAKNIQYFGAGNTGELFF
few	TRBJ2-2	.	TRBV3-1	TGTGCCAGCAGCTTTTCGGGTTCCACCGGGGAGCTGTTTTTT	CASSFSGSTGELFF
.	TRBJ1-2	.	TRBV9	TGTGCCAGCAGCGTAGTTCCAGGGAGGCCTAAAACTAACTATGGCTACACCTTC	CASSVVPGRPKTNYGYTF
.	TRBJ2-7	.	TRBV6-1	TGTGCCAGCGGGAGGAGCGGCGAGCAGTACTTC	CASGRSGEQYF
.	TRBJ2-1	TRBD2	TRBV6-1	TGTGCCAGCACGGGACTAGCGGGGATGACACACAATGAGCAGTTCTTC	CASTGLAGMTHNEQFF
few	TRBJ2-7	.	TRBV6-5	TGTGCCAGCAGTTACTCGACAGGTTACGAGCAGTACTTC	CASSYSTGYEQYF
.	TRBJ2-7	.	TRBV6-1	TGTGCCAGCAGTGAAGATGACTTACTCTACGAGCAGTACTTC	CASSEDDLLYEQYF
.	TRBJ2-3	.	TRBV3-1	TGTGCCAGCAGCCAAGGGACCCGGGGGTCGAATACGCAGTATTTT	CASSQGTRGSNTQYF
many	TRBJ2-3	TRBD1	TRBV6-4	TGTGCCAGCAGCCGGGACAGCTTCACAGATACGCAGTATTTT	CASSRDSFTDTQYF
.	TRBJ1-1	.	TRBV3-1	TGTGCCAGCAGACCCTCCCTGGTAAACACTGAAGCTTTCTTT	CASRPSLVNTEAFF
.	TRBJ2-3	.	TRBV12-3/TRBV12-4	TGTGCCAGCAGTCGAGCCACAGATACGCAGTATTTT	CASSRATDTQYF
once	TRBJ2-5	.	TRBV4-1	TGCGCCAGCAGCCAGGGGAATGAGCAGTACTTC	CASSQGNEQYF
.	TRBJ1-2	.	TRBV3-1	TGTGCCAGCAGCCAATCCCCGGGGAACTATGGCTACACCTTC	CASSQSPGNYGYTF
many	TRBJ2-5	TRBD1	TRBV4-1	TGCGCCAGCAGCCAAGGCTGGGACAGGGGGGGGGGGGAGACCCAGTACTTC	CASSQGWDRGGGETQYF
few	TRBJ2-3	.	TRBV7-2	TGTGCCAGCAGCTTAGTATCGGGTTACACAGATACGCAGTATTTT	CASSLVSGYTDTQYF
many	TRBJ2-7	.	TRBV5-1	TGCGCCAGCAGCTTGAATGCGGGGACCTACGAGCAGTACTTC	CASSLNAGTYEQYF
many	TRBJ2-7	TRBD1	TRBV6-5	TGTGCCAGCAGCCCCGGACAGGGGGCGCAGACCGAGCAGTACTTC	CASSPGQGAQTEQYF
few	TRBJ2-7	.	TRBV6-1	TGTGCCAGTATCAGGGCGGGGTCCTACGAGCAGTACTTC	CASIRAGSYEQYF
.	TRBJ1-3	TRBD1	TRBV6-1	TGTGCCAGCAGTGAAGGGACAGGGGACTCTGGAAACACCATATATTTT	CASSEGTGDSGNTIYF
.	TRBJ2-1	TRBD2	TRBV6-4	TGTGCCAGCAGTTCGGCGGGAGGGCCCAGCAATGAGCAGTTCTTC	CASSSAGGPSNEQFF